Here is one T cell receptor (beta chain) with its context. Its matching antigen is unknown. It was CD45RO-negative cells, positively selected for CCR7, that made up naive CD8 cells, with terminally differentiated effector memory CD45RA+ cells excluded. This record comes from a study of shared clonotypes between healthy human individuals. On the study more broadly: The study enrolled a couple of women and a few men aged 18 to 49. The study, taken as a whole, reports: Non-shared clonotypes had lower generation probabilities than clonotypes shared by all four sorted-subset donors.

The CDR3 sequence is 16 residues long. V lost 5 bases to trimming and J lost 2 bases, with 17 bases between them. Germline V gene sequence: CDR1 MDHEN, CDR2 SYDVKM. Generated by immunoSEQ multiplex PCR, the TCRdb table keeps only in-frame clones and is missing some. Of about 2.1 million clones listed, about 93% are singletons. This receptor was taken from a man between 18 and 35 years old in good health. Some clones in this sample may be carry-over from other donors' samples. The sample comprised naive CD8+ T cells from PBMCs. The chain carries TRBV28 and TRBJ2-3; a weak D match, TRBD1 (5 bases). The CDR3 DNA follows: TGTGCCAGCAGTCCCTTCGACCAGGGATACACAGATACGCAGTATTTT. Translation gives CASSPFDQGYTDTQYF.